This record concerns one TCR beta chain sequence. The data derive from a study of control samples from healthy donors and cancer patients. V lost 5 bases and J lost 4; bases outside the gene matches: 4. Per germline, CDR1 SGHTA and CDR2 FQGNSA. The CDR3 contains 14 residues. Method: immunoSEQ multiplex PCR; TCRdb's copy keeps in-frame clones and lacks some. This sample has 150,000 or so clones, with around 96% found just once. This sequence joins TRBV7-2 and TRBJ2-7, with 11 bases aligning to TRBD1. The clonotype originates from a man aged 35-49 years in good health. Sequencing was performed on blood. The CDR3 loop is CASSLDRGLYEQYF. The CDR3, as DNA: TGTGCCAGCAGCCTGGACAGGGGGCTGTACGAGCAGTACTTC.